The following is a T cell receptor beta chain sequence with its context. Those enrolled in Seattle joined during active infection and were followed longitudinally afterward. These data come from a study of blood T cell repertoires in COVID-19. About the study: Specimens from acute and convalescent COVID-19 originated in the United States, Italy and Spain.

J lost 2 bases, V lost 4 bases, and 8 bases had no gene match. There are 15 residues in the CDR3. From germline, CDR1 is SGHTA and CDR2 FQGNSA. The authors' processing: Amplifying reference gene primers gave estimates of nucleated cell counts. TCRdb keeps only in-frame clones here, not all; method: immunoSEQ multiplex PCR. The V and J calls and clone size were taken over from that table, and D and trimming were inferred from the DNA. This table holds over 200,000 clones, 92% found once. Sequencing was done on a sample of peripheral blood. The clonotype originates from a man between 60 and 75 years old with COVID-19, enrolled during active disease. This sequence joins TRBV7-2 and TRBJ2-7, with 7 bases that match TRBD1. The CDR3 DNA reads TGTGCCAGCAGCTCGGCCGGGACAGACCCCTACGAGCAGTACTTC. Protein sequence: CASSSAGTDPYEQYF.